One and the same sample provided the 19 T cell receptor beta chains below, sequenced in a study of OX40 agonist ivuxolimab in advanced cancers. Repertoires were generated with immunoSEQ multiplex PCR, while TCRdb's copy carries only in-frame clones and drops some. The profile covers fewer than 35,000 clones, with approximately 80% appearing a single time and roughly 21% taken by the ten largest. The sequencing used CD4+ or CD8+ T cells sorted from blood, collected in a trial of the OX40 agonist ivuxolimab. The receptors derive from an adult with an advanced solid tumor such as melanoma, head and neck, liver or kidney cancer.

The chain carries TRBV29-1 and TRBJ1-5; D gene uncertain. The germline CDR1 and CDR2 sequences are SQVTM and ANQGSEA. V was clipped by 7 bases and J by 0 bases, with 7 bases between them. CDR3 length: 12 amino acids. The CDR3, as DNA: TGCAGCGCTCGGAATAGCAATCAGCCCCAGCATTTT. This translates into CSARNSNQPQHF.

This rearrangement joins TRBV30 to TRBJ2-1; D is possibly TRBD2 (5 bases). Trimming took 4 bases from V and 7 from J, leaving 17 bases between them. CDR1 and CDR2 (germline): GTSNPN, SVGIG (reference sequence). The CDR3 has 14 residues. The CDR3 nucleotides are TGTGCCTGGAAAGCGGACTTTGCCACGAATGAGCAGTTCTTC. It yields the protein CAWKADFATNEQFF.

CDR3 amino acids: CASSSHMGGEKLFF. For the CDR3, the DNA is TGTGCCAGCAGCTCCCACATGGGGGGGGAAAAACTGTTTTTT. This rearrangement joins TRBV7-2 to TRBJ1-4, with D tentatively TRBD1 (5 bases). CDR1 SGHTA and CDR2 FQGNSA come from the germline V gene. This CDR3 has 14 residues. V was pared by 4 bases and J by 8 bases, with 14 bases between.

The V and J genes are TRBV18 and TRBJ2-3, with 8 positions matching TRBD2. This CDR3 contains 16 residues. After removal of 0 bases from V and 9 bases from J, the junction contained 11 bases not matched to a gene. Germline V lookup: CDR1 KGHSH, CDR2 LQKENI. CDR3 protein: CASSPPSLAELQTQYF. The CDR3 nucleotides are TGTGCCAGCTCACCACCGTCACTAGCGGAGCTACAAACGCAGTATTTT. The full variable domain, with the rest looked up from reference TRBV18 and TRBJ2-3, is NAGVMQNPRHLVRRRGQEARLRCSPMKGHSHVYWYRQLPEEGLKFMVYLQKENIIDESGMPKERFSAEFPKEGPSILRIQQVVRGDSAAYFCASSPPSLAELQTQYFGPGTRLTVL.

V and J are TRBV10-2 and TRBJ1-2; D may be TRBD1 (6 bases). The CDR3 length is 13 residues. Per germline, CDR1 WSHSY and CDR2 SAAADI. Trimming pared 6 bases from V and 1 base from J, leaving 9 bases between. The CDR3 region is CASSRDNNYGYTF. In DNA, the CDR3 is TGCGCCAGCAGCCGGGACAATAACTATGGCTACACCTTC.

The chain combines TRBV29-1 with TRBJ2-1; D is tentatively TRBD1 or TRBD2 (6 bases each). The germline V gene encodes CDR1 SQVTM and CDR2 ANQGSEA. The CDR3 spans 13 residues. The chain's CDR3 is CRAKGGSYNEQFF. For the CDR3, the DNA is TGCAGAGCCAAGGGGGGCTCCTACAATGAGCAGTTCTTC.

The gene calls are TRBV5-5 and TRBJ1-1; D gene unclear. Trimming pared 2 bases from V and 1 base from J, leaving 9 bases between. This CDR3 has 14 amino acids. The germline V gene has CDR1 SGHKS and CDR2 YYEKEE (reference sequence). The CDR3 region is CASSFSPENTEAFF. The CDR3 region has the DNA TGTGCCAGCAGCTTCTCCCCCGAGAACACTGAAGCTTTCTTT.

The rearrangement joins TRBV2 to TRBJ1-2; unclear D gene. The V end lost 8 bases, the J end lost 8 bases, and 9 bases lay between the germline ends. CDR3 length: 10 residues. Germline CDR1 and CDR2: SNHLY and FYNNEI. CDR3 DNA sequence: TGTGCCAGCCGGGGAGGCGGCTACACCTTC. It yields the protein CASRGGGYTF.

The J gene is TRBJ2-1, the V gene TRBV29-1; 11 bases align to TRBD2. Losses at the gene ends were 4 bases for V and 4 bases for J; bases not matched to a gene: 9. Germline CDR1 reads SQVTM; CDR2 reads ANQGSEA. The CDR3 totals 16 residues. The CDR3 bases are TGCAGCGTTGCGGGACTAGCGGAGAAATTTTACAATGAGCAGTTCTTC. It codes for CSVAGLAEKFYNEQFF.

The CDR3 region is CATSRGNRNSGNTIYF. In DNA form, the CDR3 reads TGTGCCACCAGCAGAGGAAACCGAAACTCTGGAAACACCATATATTTT. The chain couples TRBV15 to TRBJ1-3; D unclear. CDR1 is LNHNV, CDR2 YYDKDF, per germline (reference sequence). The CDR3 totals 16 residues. V lost 1 base and J 0 bases, leaving 10 bases between the germline ends.

The chain is built from TRBV21-1 and TRBJ1-2; the table's D call, TRBD1, was not checked against the DNA. TRBV21-1 is a listed pseudogene. The CDR3 loop spans 13 amino acids. For the CDR3, the DNA is TGTGCCAGCAGCATAGACAGGGGCTATGGCTACACCTTC. Translating it yields CASSIDRGYGYTF.

About this clone itself: The germline gene is not matched at one end of the junction; a read error may be the cause. The chain is built from TRBV30 and TRBJ1-1; D ambiguous. Germline CDR1 GTSNPN, CDR2 SVGIG (reference sequence). This CDR3 region has 13 residues. The DNA for the CDR3 is TGTACCTGGAGTTTACAAAGGCACACTGAAGCTTTCTTT. Translated, it gives CTWSLQRHTEAFF.

V is TRBV6-5 and J is TRBJ2-2, with 7 bases lining up with TRBD1. Germline assignment: CDR1 MNHEY and CDR2 SVGAGI. The CDR3 extends over 13 amino acids. With V trimmed by 7 bases and J by 3 bases, 2 bases remained unmatched. The CDR3 coding sequence is TGTGCCAGCACACAGGGGTACACCGGGGAGCTGTTTTTT. It translates to CASTQGYTGELFF.

V usage is TRBV27 and J usage is TRBJ2-1; D is ambiguous. This CDR3 has 12 residues. Trimming left V 6 bases short and J 0 bases short, with 3 bases between. Germline CDR1 reads MNHEY; CDR2 reads SMNVEV (reference sequence). CDR3 DNA sequence: TGTGCCAGCAGGCGCTCCTACAATGAGCAGTTCTTC. Translation: CASRRSYNEQFF.

This chain's CDR3 is CASSEVTGGLDEQFF. CDR3 nucleotides: TGTGCCAGCAGTGAAGTGACTGGGGGGTTGGATGAGCAGTTCTTC. This chain connects TRBV6-1 to TRBJ2-1; TRBD2 is a possible D gene (6 bases). Germline V gives CDR1 MNHNS, CDR2 SASEGT. The CDR3 runs to 15 residues. V shed 1 base and J shed 8 bases, with 15 bases lying between them.

The rearrangement joins TRBV6-4 to TRBJ2-1, with 9 positions matching TRBD1. Germline V gives CDR1 MRHNA, CDR2 SNTAGT. This CDR3 has 17 amino acids. V was clipped by 0 bases and J by 3 bases; unmatched bases: 6. The CDR3 nucleotides are TGTGCCAGCAGTGACTCTATGGGACAGGGTTTCTACAATGAGCAGTTCTTC. Translating gives CASSDSMGQGFYNEQFF.

The chain couples TRBV6-1 to TRBJ1-2; 8 bases line up with TRBD1. The CDR3 extends over 16 amino acids. Trimming cost V 3 bases and J 4 bases; bases outside gene matches: 10. The germline gives CDR1 MNHNS, CDR2 SASEGT. The CDR3 DNA follows: TGTGCCAGCAGTGATTTCCTCCCAGGGGGCGGCTATGGCTACACCTTC. This encodes CASSDFLPGGGYGYTF.

The chain couples TRBV5-1 to TRBJ2-3; the match to TRBD2 covers 10 bases. J was trimmed by 3 bases and V by 2 bases; bases with no gene match: 6. The CDR3 length is 16 residues. Germline V CDR1 and CDR2: SGHRS, YFSETQ. The chain's CDR3 is CASSFLAGASTDTQYF. In nucleotides, the CDR3 is TGCGCCAGCAGCTTCCTAGCGGGGGCCTCTACAGATACGCAGTATTTT.

The V gene is TRBV7-2, the J gene TRBJ2-7; the match to TRBD1 covers 9 bases. Germline V CDR1 and CDR2: SGHTA, FQGNSA. This CDR3 has 14 residues. V was pared by 6 bases and J by 5 bases, with 8 bases of the junction left unmatched. The chain's CDR3 is CASSYSGQGNEQYF. Written as DNA, the CDR3 is TGTGCCAGCAGTTACTCCGGACAGGGGAACGAGCAGTACTTC.